This T cell receptor beta chain is from a study of STAT5B mutations in CD4+ large granular lymphocyte leukemia. Study-level results: The CD4+ versus CD8+ T-LGLL clonality difference may reflect limited sample size.

With respect to this clone: Antigen: not known.

Assay: immunoSEQ multiplex PCR; the TCRdb copy retains only in-frame clones and omits some. This table holds 9,800 or so clones, roughly 83% found once. The specimen sequenced was PBMCs. The TCR originated in a man aged 60-69 years with CD4+ T-cell large granular lymphocyte leukemia.

The CDR3 reads CSVRTPEVSGANVLTF. DNA for the CDR3: TGCAGCGTTCGGACACCAGAGGTCTCTGGGGCCAACGTCCTGACTTTC. V gene TRBV29-1 combines with J gene TRBJ2-6; possibly TRBD1 for D (5 bases). CDR3 length: 16 amino acids. The germline V and J ends were trimmed by 5 bases and 0 bases, with 14 bases remaining between them. Per the germline V gene, CDR1 is SQVTM and CDR2 is ANQGSEA.